One sample yielded the 13 T cell receptor beta chains listed below, sequenced in a study of blood T cell repertoires in COVID-19. Assay used: immunoSEQ multiplex PCR; TCRdb lists only in-frame clones, some missing. The data hold 80,000 to 100,000 clones, with roughly 80% observed a single time. The sample comprised peripheral blood. Receptor source: a human donor in a cohort sampled during active COVID-19.

This chain joins TRBV6-5 and TRBJ2-7; D might be TRBD1 (5 bases). Germline V gene lookup returns CDR1 MNHEY and CDR2 SVGAGI. The V end was cut by 9 bases, the J end by 0 bases, with 9 bases between. This CDR3 has 12 amino acids. CDR3 sequence: CASQGLSYEQYF. The CDR3 DNA reads as TGTGCCAGTCAGGGCCTCTCCTACGAGCAGTACTTC.

The chain joins TRBV28 to TRBJ2-5; TRBD2 matches at 9 bases. V shed 7 bases and J 2 bases; nucleotides not matched to a gene: 14. Germline V lookup: CDR1 MDHEN, CDR2 SYDVKM. The CDR3 has 17 residues. The chain's CDR3 is CASNKGGLAGRQETQYF. Here the CDR3 DNA reads TGTGCCAGCAACAAAGGGGGGCTAGCGGGACGGCAAGAGACCCAGTACTTC.

The chain links TRBV2 to TRBJ2-2, with 8 nucleotides matching TRBD1. CDR1 is SNHLY, CDR2 FYNNEI, per germline. The CDR3 contains 15 residues. The ends lost 7 bases at V and 2 bases at J; junction bases unmatched: 6. The CDR3 DNA is TGTGCCAGCACTGAGCAGGGGGCAAACACCGGGGAGCTGTTTTTT. Translating gives CASTEQGANTGELFF.

The chain carries TRBV7-8 and TRBJ2-4; possible D gene TRBD1, 5 bases. Germline lookup yields CDR1 SGHVS and CDR2 FQNEAQ. There are 15 residues in the CDR3. Between the trimmed V and J ends, which lost 5 bases and 9 bases, there was a span of 20 bases. The CDR3 sequence: CASSVRTLGDTIQYF. The CDR3 nucleotides are TGTGCCAGCAGCGTCCGGACCTTAGGGGATACCATTCAGTACTTC.

V usage is TRBV5-6 and J usage is TRBJ2-7; 12 nucleotides agree with TRBD2. The CDR3 is 17 amino acids. Looked up from germline, CDR1 is SGHDT and CDR2 is YYEEEE. V gave up 3 bases and J gave up 4 bases; unmatched junction bases: 11. The chain's CDR3 is CASSSPNRLAGVYEQYF. CDR3 nucleotides: TGTGCCAGCAGCTCGCCAAATAGACTAGCGGGAGTGTACGAGCAGTACTTC.

Regarding this clone: The germline gene is not matched at one end of the junction; a read error may be the cause. J is TRBJ1-1 and V is TRBV6-5; possible D gene TRBD1, 6 bases. The CDR3 is 12 amino acids. Germline CDR1 reads MNHEY; CDR2 reads SVGAGI. Here the CDR3 reads CASRGSTTTGSF. CDR3 DNA: TGTGCCAGCAGAGGGTCTACTACGACAGGCTCCTTT.

The rearrangement uses TRBV3-1 (or the pseudogene TRBV3-2) and TRBJ1-1; 9 nucleotides match TRBD1. J lost 1 base, V lost 4 bases, and 10 bases had no gene match. The germline V gene encodes CDR1 LGHDT and CDR2 YNNKEL (reference sequence). The CDR3 has 17 amino acids. Here the CDR3 reads CASSPAYPGQGNTEAFF. In DNA, the CDR3 is TGTGCCAGCAGCCCAGCTTACCCGGGACAGGGGAACACTGAAGCTTTCTTT.

This clone was detected once. The chain uses TRBV7-8 and TRBJ2-7, with D unclear. Per germline, CDR1 SGHVS and CDR2 FQNEAQ. V was shortened by 5 bases and J by 3 bases, with 11 bases between the two germline ends. This CDR3 region has 13 residues. The chain's CDR3 is CASSPDMGYEQYF. The CDR3 DNA follows: TGTGCCAGCAGCCCAGACATGGGCTACGAGCAGTACTTC.

The genes are TRBV5-6 and TRBJ1-1, with unresolved D. This CDR3 region has 13 residues. Germline loops: CDR1 SGHDT, CDR2 YYEEEE. Trimming took 1 base from V and 6 from J, leaving 10 bases between them. CDR3 in amino acids: CASSLFRSAEAFF. The CDR3 region has the DNA TGTGCCAGCAGCTTGTTTCGTTCAGCTGAAGCTTTCTTT.

The V call is TRBV27, the J call TRBJ2-3, with 12 bases matching TRBD2. Trimming took 5 bases from V and 3 from J; bases not matched to a gene: 6. Germline V gives CDR1 MNHEY, CDR2 SMNVEV (reference sequence). The CDR3 covers 16 residues. The CDR3 bases are TGTGCCAGCAGTGTTAGACTAGCGGGAGTGACAGATACGCAGTATTTT. Translated, it gives CASSVRLAGVTDTQYF.

The chain combines TRBV12-3 or TRBV12-4 with TRBJ2-3; D perhaps matches TRBD1 (8 bases). This CDR3 spans 13 amino acids. Trimming removed 6 bases from V and 8 bases from J, with 15 bases in between. As DNA, the CDR3 is TGTGCCAGCAGCCCAACAGGGGGGGGTACGCAGTATTTT. This translates into CASSPTGGGTQYF.

A few counts support this clone. The chain combines TRBV18 with TRBJ1-1; tentatively, D is TRBD1 (5 bases). Germline values: CDR1 KGHSH, CDR2 LQKENI. Trimming shortened V by 6 bases and J by 2 bases, and 13 bases separated the two germline ends. There are 14 residues in the CDR3. The CDR3 DNA reads as TGTGCCAGCTCCCTTACCGACAGCAACACTGAAGCTTTCTTT. Translating it yields CASSLTDSNTEAFF. Together with reference TRBV18 and TRBJ1-1, the CDR3 gives the full variable domain: NAGVMQNPRHLVRRRGQEARLRCSPMKGHSHVYWYRQLPEEGLKFMVYLQKENIIDESGMPKERFSAEFPKEGPSILRIQQVVRGDSAAYFCASSLTDSNTEAFFGQGTRLTVV.

The V and J genes are TRBV6-5 and TRBJ2-2; D perhaps matches TRBD2 (6 bases). V lost 5 bases and J 3 bases, leaving 13 bases between the germline ends. This CDR3 has 15 amino acids. The V gene's germline CDR1 is MNHEY and CDR2 SVGAGI. In nucleotides, the CDR3 is TGTGCCAGCAGTCCCTCTCCGGGGGACACCGGGGAGCTGTTTTTT. It encodes CASSPSPGDTGELFF.